These 28 T cell receptor beta chains were all obtained from the same sample, sequenced in a study of early T cells in non-severe SARS-CoV-2 infection. TCRdb called the 5' RACE reads again in MiXCR, with one record for every CDR3 protein. The repertoire includes 30,000 to 40,000 distinct CDR3 sequences, about 5% of them detected once, and less than 15% sits in the top ten. Sequencing was carried out using whole blood. Receptors were obtained from an adult who was a healthcare worker with PCR-confirmed SARS-CoV-2 infection or an uninfected control (not recorded which).

This clonotype was observed many times. The chain employs TRBV9 and TRBJ2-1, with D possibly TRBD1 on 5 matching bases. The V gene's germline CDR1 is SGDLS and CDR2 YYNGEE. The CDR3 runs to 16 residues. Trimming pared 0 bases from V and 4 bases from J, leaving 14 bases between. The CDR3 nucleotides read TGTGCCAGCAGCGTAGACGCAGGGAATCGGTACAATGAGCAGTTCTTC. Protein product: CASSVDAGNRYNEQFF.

This clonotype came up many times. The rearrangement uses TRBV11-3 and TRBJ2-3; D unclear. V was cut by 1 base and J by 0 bases, with 5 bases left in between. Germline CDR1 and CDR2: SGHNT and YENEEA. The CDR3 runs 14 residues. As DNA, the CDR3 is TGTGCCAGCAGCTTAGGCAGAAGCACAGATACGCAGTATTTT. Protein sequence: CASSLGRSTDTQYF.

This clonotype was seen at least ten times. The V call is TRBV6-2 or TRBV6-3, the J call TRBJ2-1, with 10 bases identical to TRBD2. The CDR3 is made up of 16 amino acids. The V segment lost 6 bases and the J segment 5 bases; nucleotides outside the gene matches: 10. Germline assignment: CDR1 MNHEY and CDR2 SVGEGT. CDR3 sequence reads: CASRISSGGPNNEQFF. The DNA for the CDR3 is TGTGCCAGCAGGATATCTAGCGGGGGTCCAAACAATGAGCAGTTCTTC.

The gene calls are TRBV18 and TRBJ1-3; D might be TRBD1 (6 bases). From germline, CDR1 is KGHSH and CDR2 LQKENI. V lost 4 bases and J 0 bases, leaving 16 bases between the germline ends. This CDR3 region has 17 residues. Here the CDR3 reads CASSLQTGVLSGNTIYF. The CDR3 coding sequence is TGTGCCAGCTCACTCCAGACAGGAGTCCTCTCTGGAAACACCATATATTTT.

This clonotype was detected a few times. This CDR3 is CASSLKDGTDTQYF. In DNA, the CDR3 is TGTGCCAGCAGCTTAAAGGATGGCACAGATACGCAGTATTTT. The rearrangement joins TRBV7-2 to TRBJ2-3, with unresolved D. V was clipped by 2 bases and J by 1 base, with 7 bases between them. Germline CDR1 and CDR2: SGHTA and FQGNSA. This CDR3 spans 14 amino acids.

The rearrangement joins TRBV11-3 to TRBJ2-2; D call uncertain. Germline V CDR1 and CDR2: SGHNT, YENEEA. Deletions cut 1 base from V and 6 bases from J, with 6 bases between. There are 13 residues in the CDR3. CDR3 nucleotide sequence: TGTGCCAGCAGCTTAGCCGCGGCCGGGGAGCTGTTTTTT. This codes for CASSLAAAGELFF.

The rearrangement joins TRBV21-1 to TRBJ2-1; the table names TRBD2, a call not compared with the DNA. TRBV21-1 is flagged as a pseudogene. The CDR3 has 11 residues. The CDR3 region has the DNA TGTGCCAGCGGACTTTACAATGAGCAGTTCTTC. Encoded protein: CASGLYNEQFF.

This clonotype was seen at least ten times. The chain recombines TRBV6-2 or TRBV6-3 with TRBJ1-2, with D uncertain. V lost 7 bases and J lost 6, with 21 bases in between. This CDR3 has 15 amino acids. CDR1 is MNHEY, CDR2 SVGEGT, per germline. DNA of the CDR3: TGTGCCAGCACCTTAGCGGCAGGCGGTTTGCATGGCTACACCTTC. This translates into CASTLAAGGLHGYTF.

This clonotype appeared a few times. This rearrangement joins TRBV10-3 to TRBJ2-4; D remains unclear. Deletions cut 2 bases from V and 0 bases from J, with 14 bases between. The germline gives CDR1 ENHRY, CDR2 SYGVKD. This CDR3 region has 17 residues. In DNA form, the CDR3 reads TGTGCCATCAGTGAGGACATCGGCCCCCTAGCCAAAAACATTCAGTACTTC. This gives the protein CAISEDIGPLAKNIQYF.

This clonotype was counted ten times or more. V is TRBV7-3 and J is TRBJ2-3; maybe TRBD1 (5 bases). V lost 4 bases and J lost 2, with 10 bases in between. Germline V lookup: CDR1 SGHTA, CDR2 FQGTGA. This CDR3 has 14 amino acids. CDR3: CASSSQGSTDTQYF. The DNA of the CDR3 is TGTGCCAGCAGCTCTCAGGGTTCCACAGATACGCAGTATTTT. The entire variable domain, with the rest obtained from reference TRBV7-3 and TRBJ2-3, is as follows: GAGVSQTPSNKVTEKGKYVELRCDPISGHTALYWYRQSLGQGPEFLIYFQGTGAADDSGLPNDRFFAVRPEGSVSTLKIQRTERGDSAVYLCASSSQGSTDTQYFGPGTRLTVL.

The sample holds a few counts of this clonotype. The chain uses TRBV27 and TRBJ1-1; no clear D. The CDR3 extends over 14 amino acids. The germline gives CDR1 MNHEY, CDR2 SMNVEV (reference sequence). Trimming shortened V by 4 bases and J by 3 bases, and 12 bases separated the two germline ends. The CDR3 DNA reads TGTGCCAGCAGTTCCCGGGGTTTAGACACTGAAGCTTTCTTT. It yields the protein CASSSRGLDTEAFF.

This clonotype was picked up a small number of times. J is TRBJ2-3 and V is TRBV7-9; 8 bases align to TRBD1. Losses at the gene ends were 5 bases for V and 0 bases for J; bases not matched to a gene: 7. Looked up from germline, CDR1 is SEHNR and CDR2 is FQNEAQ (reference sequence). The CDR3 runs 16 residues. This CDR3 reads CASSLWTGPSTDTQYF. The CDR3 nucleotides are TGTGCCAGCAGCCTCTGGACAGGGCCAAGCACAGATACGCAGTATTTT.

This clonotype was seen repeatedly, ten times or more. The chain employs TRBV29-1 and TRBJ2-1; D is unclear. The CDR3 length is 13 residues. The V and J ends lost 5 bases and 0 bases respectively, with 8 bases between them. Germline V gene lookup returns CDR1 SQVTM and CDR2 ANQGSEA. The CDR3: CSVRVNSYNEQFF. CDR3 coding DNA: TGCAGCGTTAGGGTCAACTCCTACAATGAGCAGTTCTTC.

The genes are TRBV21-1 and TRBJ2-1; TRBD1, the table's D call, lacks a check against the DNA. TRBV21-1 is reported as a pseudogene. The CDR3 has 18 residues. The CDR3 DNA sequence: TGTGCCAGCAGCAAAATAGTGAGGGGGACAGGGTCCAACAATGAGCAGTTCTTC. As protein: CASSKIVRGTGSNNEQFF.

In its sample, this clonotype was seen many times. The chain uses TRBV5-6 and TRBJ1-1; weak D call: TRBD1 (6 bases). V was trimmed by 5 bases and J by 5 bases, leaving 13 bases between them. Germline V gives CDR1 SGHDT, CDR2 YYEEEE. This CDR3 comprises 13 residues. The CDR3 reads CASRPTGRTEAFF. The DNA for the CDR3 is TGTGCCAGCAGACCCACAGGGAGGACTGAAGCTTTCTTT.

Ten or more counts support this clonotype. This sequence joins TRBV28 and TRBJ2-1; D gene unclear. The CDR3 is 12 residues long. V was cut by 2 bases and J by 7 bases, with 6 bases left in between. Germline CDR1 and CDR2: MDHEN and SYDVKM. The CDR3 spells CASSLETNEQFF. CDR3 sequence (DNA): TGTGCCAGCAGTTTAGAAACAAATGAGCAGTTCTTC.

This CDR3 is CASSVEAAYEQYF. The CDR3 coding sequence is TGTGCCAGCAGCGTCGAAGCAGCCTACGAGCAGTACTTC. The rearrangement joins TRBV6-2 or TRBV6-3 to TRBJ2-7; no definite D call. Germline CDR1 reads MNHEY; CDR2 reads SVGEGT. With 6 bases removed from V and 2 bases from J, the gap between germline ends came to 11 bases. The CDR3 is 13 amino acids.

This clonotype was seen ten or more times. The chain links TRBV5-4 to TRBJ1-2, with 10 bases that match TRBD1. CDR1 is SGHNT, CDR2 YYREEE, per germline (reference sequence). J gave up 4 bases and V 3 bases, and 3 bases lay outside the gene matches. This CDR3 comprises 14 residues. CDR3 amino acids: CASSSTGGGYGYTF. In nucleotides, the CDR3 is TGTGCCAGCAGCTCGACAGGGGGCGGCTATGGCTACACCTTC.

This clonotype was seen many times. This sequence joins TRBV10-3 and TRBJ1-2, with D perhaps TRBD1 (5 bases). CDR3 size: 13 residues. Germline CDR1 ENHRY, CDR2 SYGVKD. With 2 bases removed from V and 9 bases from J, the gap between germline ends came to 13 bases. CDR3 amino acids: CAISEGQGNSYTF. For the CDR3, the DNA is TGTGCCATCAGTGAGGGGCAGGGTAACAGCTACACCTTC.

This clonotype was counted a few times. CDR3 amino acids: CASSLIPGLNTEAFF. The CDR3 coding sequence is TGTGCCAGCAGCCTAATTCCAGGGCTGAACACTGAAGCTTTCTTT. The V and J genes are TRBV11-1 and TRBJ1-1; a possible D gene is TRBD1 (5 bases). Trimming pared 5 bases from V and 0 bases from J, leaving 13 bases between. From germline, CDR1 is SGHAT and CDR2 FQDESV (reference sequence). The CDR3 covers 15 residues.

This chain uses TRBV3-1 with TRBJ2-7; no clear D. The CDR3 length is 14 residues. Germline-derived CDR1 and CDR2 are LGHDT and YNNKEL (reference sequence). Between the trimmed V and J ends, which lost 1 base and 4 bases, there was a span of 11 bases. The CDR3 sequence is CASSQVPGDYEQYF. The CDR3 DNA follows: TGTGCCAGCAGCCAAGTCCCAGGAGATTACGAGCAGTACTTC.

This clonotype showed up many times. The chain joins TRBV7-2 to TRBJ2-1; D perhaps matches TRBD2 (5 bases). V was trimmed by 2 bases and J by 7 bases, leaving 18 bases between them. This CDR3 is 16 amino acids long. Germline CDR1 reads SGHTA; CDR2 reads FQGNSA. This chain's CDR3 is CASSLRAPSPKNEQFF. The CDR3 nucleotides read TGTGCCAGCAGCTTACGGGCACCTAGCCCCAAGAATGAGCAGTTCTTC.

This clonotype was found many times. This chain connects TRBV5-1 to TRBJ2-2, with D tentatively TRBD2 (6 bases). The CDR3 has 19 residues. Between the trimmed V and J ends, which lost 4 bases and 5 bases, there was a span of 27 bases. Per the germline V gene, CDR1 is SGHRS and CDR2 is YFSETQ. This chain's CDR3 is CASSHRGGGRSLGTGELFF. CDR3 sequence (DNA): TGCGCCAGCAGCCATCGAGGAGGAGGGAGGTCATTGGGGACCGGGGAGCTGTTTTTT.

In its sample, this clonotype was seen a few times. The chain uses TRBV4-1 and TRBJ1-1, with D perhaps matching TRBD1 (5 bases). The CDR3 runs 16 residues. Germline V lookup: CDR1 MGHRA, CDR2 YSYEKL. Trimming stripped 1 base from V and 1 base from J, with 13 bases between. CDR3 nucleotides: TGCGCCAGCAGCCAAGTGCTGCAGGGTCCGAACACTGAAGCTTTCTTT. Amino acid sequence: CASSQVLQGPNTEAFF.

V usage is TRBV15 and J usage is TRBJ2-1; D ambiguous. CDR1 is LNHNV, CDR2 YYDKDF, per germline (reference sequence). Trimming left V 3 bases short and J 12 bases short, with 9 bases between. The length of the CDR3 is 11 residues. This CDR3 is CATSSPGGQFF. The CDR3, as DNA: TGTGCCACCAGCAGCCCCGGCGGGCAGTTCTTC.

This clonotype showed up many times. This sequence joins TRBV7-2 and TRBJ2-7, with D possibly TRBD1 on 6 matching bases. CDR3 length equals 14 residues. V lost 4 bases to trimming and J lost 6 bases, with 16 bases between them. Germline-derived CDR1 and CDR2 are SGHTA and FQGNSA. The CDR3 nucleotides read TGTGCCAGCAGCTATCGCGACAGGCCAGGCGAGCAGTACTTC. Protein product: CASSYRDRPGEQYF.

This clonotype was detected many times. This chain uses TRBV5-1 with TRBJ1-3; 8 nucleotides line up with TRBD1. This CDR3 has 19 amino acids. Germline V lookup: CDR1 SGHRS, CDR2 YFSETQ. The V gene end was trimmed by 4 bases and the J gene end by 0 bases; junction bases not matched to a gene: 15. This CDR3 is CASSLTAGTGFSSGNTIYF. In DNA form, the CDR3 reads TGCGCCAGCAGCCTGACCGCCGGGACAGGCTTCAGCTCTGGAAACACCATATATTTT.

This clonotype was seen repeatedly, ten times or more. The V and J genes are TRBV29-1 and TRBJ2-7, with TRBD1 matching 8 bases. V gave up 5 bases and J gave up 2 bases; unmatched junction bases: 5. CDR1 and CDR2 (germline): SQVTM, ANQGSEA. The CDR3 length is 13 residues. Here the CDR3 reads CSVRGTGAYEQYF. CDR3 coding DNA: TGCAGCGTTAGGGGGACAGGTGCCTACGAGCAGTACTTC.